This T cell receptor (beta chain) originates from a study of cytomegalovirus exposure and HLA in healthy donors. Study conclusions and caveats: An observed cluster of highly shared sequence variants was recorded as a likely sequencing artifact.

Worth noting for this clone: Its target is not known.

This CDR3 contains 13 residues. In germline, CDR1 is WNHNN, CDR2 SYGVQD (reference sequence). V shed 8 bases, J shed 7 bases, and the junction held 10 bases outside the gene matches. The PCR employed 60 Vbeta primers together with 13 Jbeta primers. Clones were sequenced by immunoSEQ multiplex PCR, and TCRdb holds only the in-frame ones, with some missing. The data show roughly 170,000 clones, 70% to 80% seen once. The gene calls are TRBV10-1 and TRBJ2-7, with 8 bases fitting TRBD1. This TCR derives from a man aged 30 to 45 in good health and CMV-seronegative. Specimen: PBMCs. CDR3: CASQGQGAGEQYF. In DNA, the CDR3 is TGCGCCAGCCAGGGGCAGGGGGCAGGGGAGCAGTACTTC.